This is a list of T cell receptor beta chains from one sample in a study of shared clonotypes between healthy human individuals. The assay was immunoSEQ multiplex PCR, and TCRdb's table has in-frame clones only and misses some. Among over a million clones listed, approximately 97% were seen once. Sequencing was carried out using naive CD4+ T cells sorted from blood. These receptor sequences come from a man aged 25 to 40 in good health. The conserved cysteine and the conserved F or W are not part of the CDR3 here. The D gene is left open where the match is weak.

TRBJ2-7 | TRBD1 | TRBV18 | ASSPDRGGPEQY
TRBJ2-2 | . | TRBV10-1 | ASMPTVGPGELF
TRBJ1-5 | TRBD1 | TRBV28 | ASRQSGGAQPQH
TRBJ2-1 | TRBD2 | TRBV9 | ASSEGLAGALSNEQF
TRBJ2-6 | . | TRBV5-1 | ASSLDSRTGANVLT
TRBJ2-1 | . | TRBV4-1 | ASSQVAGRDEQF
TRBJ1-4 | . | TRBV28 | ASSFSWRNEKLF
TRBJ1-1 | . | TRBV7-9 | ASSHEGNTEAF
TRBJ2-3 | TRBD1 | TRBV18 | ASSPKGQPGQILDTQY
TRBJ2-5 | . | TRBV5-1 | ASSLKGDQETQY
TRBJ2-7 | . | TRBV29-1 | SVEDQGPNSYEQY
TRBJ1-3 | . | TRBV5-1 | ASSPGGLAGNTIY
TRBJ2-5 | TRBD1 | TRBV7-9 | ASSPQGDAMETQY
TRBJ2-5 | . | TRBV5-1 | ASSLELVEETQY
TRBJ2-7 | TRBD1 | TRBV19 | ASSRGQGIYEQY
TRBJ2-2 | TRBD2 | TRBV9 | ASSVEGRNSGRAGGELF
TRBJ2-7 | TRBD2 | TRBV7-3 | ASSLMALAGVYEQY
TRBJ2-2 | . | TRBV10-2 | ASSQITGELF
TRBJ1-1 | . | TRBV29-1 | SATGSPQGLGLLDTEAF
TRBJ2-1 | . | TRBV7-3 | ASSLGSSSYNEQF
TRBJ2-1 | TRBD2 | TRBV29-1 | SVTGGGRGSYNEQF
TRBJ2-4 | . | TRBV6-5 | ASSYSGNQNIQY
TRBJ2-7 | . | TRBV11-2 | ASSLDLTAGLTTYEQY
TRBJ2-5 | . | TRBV27 | ASRNLRGQETQY
TRBJ2-1 | . | TRBV19 | ASNNYNEQF
TRBJ2-5 | TRBD2 | TRBV28 | ASSRSGSVQETQY
TRBJ2-7 | TRBD2 | TRBV7-8 | ASSSRGQAGDYEQY
TRBJ1-2 | TRBD1 | TRBV4-2 | ASSQKGTGLDYGYT
TRBJ2-7 | . | TRBV2 | ASSENRAYEQY
TRBJ2-3 | TRBD1 | TRBV6-4 | ASSPTGGATDTQY
TRBJ1-2 | TRBD1 | TRBV5-4 | ASTPSLILGTGGHGYT
TRBJ2-5 | TRBD1 | TRBV9 | ASSPRGQGEGTQY
TRBJ1-3 | . | TRBV2 | ASSDPRVISGNTIY
TRBJ1-2 | . | TRBV23-1 | ASSQTLQGMGVYGYT
TRBJ2-7 | . | TRBV28 | ASSLRDAYEQY
TRBJ2-7 | . | TRBV15 | ATSILVGSSYEQY
TRBJ2-2 | . | TRBV7-3 | ASSAAGAGELF
TRBJ2-7 | TRBD2 | TRBV5-4 | ASSLLYSSREDYEQY
TRBJ2-5 | . | TRBV5-1 | ASSTSGAQETQY
TRBJ2-3 | . | TRBV20-1 | SATRGDTQY
TRBJ1-5 | . | TRBV9 | ASSGSDRGNQPQH
TRBJ2-1 | TRBD1 | TRBV10-2 | ASVPGTVSSYNEQF
TRBJ1-2 | . | TRBV11-2 | ASSLRDGGPGGYT
TRBJ2-2 | TRBD1 | TRBV7-2 | ASSFKTGGTGELF
TRBJ2-7 | TRBD1 | TRBV18 | ASSTRQGDEQY
TRBJ2-3 | . | TRBV4-2 | ASSQGRTGLSTDTQY
TRBJ1-2 | TRBD1 | TRBV6-1 | ASRPRGANYGYT
TRBJ2-2 | TRBD2 | TRBV10-3 | AISEGGRATGELF
TRBJ2-7 | . | TRBV10-2 | ASSEGNRDQY
TRBJ2-3 | TRBD1 | TRBV5-1 | ASSFGRGQGTDTQY
TRBJ2-7 | . | TRBV13 | ASSLVRPGTVTYEQY
TRBJ2-4 | TRBD1 | TRBV11-2 | ASSATQGARNIQY
TRBJ2-3 | TRBD1 | TRBV6-5 | ASTRLGQGADTQY
TRBJ2-5 | . | TRBV5-1 | ASSLELETQY